The table lists the clone carrying this T cell receptor beta chain with a few counts. TCRdb re-analysed the 5' RACE reads in MiXCR, keeping a single row per CDR3 protein. This table has 30,000 to 35,000 distinct CDR3 sequences, 25% to 30% appearing once. Tregs were sorted as CD4+CD25+CD127-/low cells. The CDR3 is 13 amino acids. CDR1 is LNHNV and CDR2 is YYDKDF in the germline V gene (reference sequence). Deletions cut 1 base from V and 6 bases from J, with 9 bases between. The chain combines TRBV15 with TRBJ1-1; D gene ambiguous. This sequence was found in a female donor with breast cancer. The material sequenced was tumor-infiltrating Tregs sorted from the breast tumor. The CDR3 DNA sequence: TGTGCCACCAGCAGAGGCGGGTATGCTGAAGCTTTCTTT. Translating it yields CATSRGGYAEAFF. The variable domain in full, completed from reference TRBV15 and TRBJ1-1, reads DAMVIQNPRYQVTQFGKPVTLSCSQTLNHNVMYWYQQKSSQAPKLLFHYYDKDFNNEADTPDNFQSRRPNTSFCFLDIRSPGLGDTAMYLCATSRGGYAEAFFGQGTRLTVV.